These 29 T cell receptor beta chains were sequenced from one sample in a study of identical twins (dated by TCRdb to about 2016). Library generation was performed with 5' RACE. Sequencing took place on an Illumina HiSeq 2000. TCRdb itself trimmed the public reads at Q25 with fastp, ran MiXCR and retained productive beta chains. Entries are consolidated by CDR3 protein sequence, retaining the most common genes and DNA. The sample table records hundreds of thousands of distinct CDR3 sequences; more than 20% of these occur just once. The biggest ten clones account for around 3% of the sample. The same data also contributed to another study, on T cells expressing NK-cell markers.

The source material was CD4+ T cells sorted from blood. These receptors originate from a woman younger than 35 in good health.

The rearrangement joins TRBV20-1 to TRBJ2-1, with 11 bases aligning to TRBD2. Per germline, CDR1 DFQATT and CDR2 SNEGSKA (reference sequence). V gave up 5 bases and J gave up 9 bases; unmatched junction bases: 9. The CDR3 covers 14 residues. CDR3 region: CSAQTSGVVREQFF. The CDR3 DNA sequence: TGCAGTGCTCAGACTAGCGGGGTTGTGCGTGAGCAGTTCTTC.

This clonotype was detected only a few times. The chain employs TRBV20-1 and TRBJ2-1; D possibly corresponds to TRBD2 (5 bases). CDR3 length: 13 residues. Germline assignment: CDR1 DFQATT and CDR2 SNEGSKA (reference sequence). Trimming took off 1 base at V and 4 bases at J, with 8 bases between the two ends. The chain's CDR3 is CSARADFYNEQFF. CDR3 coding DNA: TGCAGTGCTAGAGCGGACTTTTACAATGAGCAGTTCTTC.

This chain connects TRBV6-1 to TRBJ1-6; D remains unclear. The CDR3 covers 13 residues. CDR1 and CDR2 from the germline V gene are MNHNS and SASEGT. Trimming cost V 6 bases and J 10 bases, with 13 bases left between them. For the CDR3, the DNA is TGTGCCAGCAGCCCCTTATTTCACTCACCCCTCCACTTT. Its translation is CASSPLFHSPLHF.

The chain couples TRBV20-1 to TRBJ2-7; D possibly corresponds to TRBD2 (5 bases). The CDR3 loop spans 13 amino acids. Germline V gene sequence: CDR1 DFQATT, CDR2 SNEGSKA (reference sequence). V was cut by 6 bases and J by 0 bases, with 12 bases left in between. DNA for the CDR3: TGCAGTGCAAGGCCCGGGAACTCCTACGAGCAGTACTTC. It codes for CSARPGNSYEQYF.

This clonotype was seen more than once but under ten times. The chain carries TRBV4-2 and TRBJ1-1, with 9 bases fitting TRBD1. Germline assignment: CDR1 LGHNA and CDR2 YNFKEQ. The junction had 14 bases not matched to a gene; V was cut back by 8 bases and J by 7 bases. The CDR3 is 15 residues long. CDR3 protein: CASGYRDRANSEAFF. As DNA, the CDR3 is TGTGCCAGCGGCTACCGGGACAGGGCTAATAGTGAAGCTTTCTTT.

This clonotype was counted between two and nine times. CDR3 protein: CASSWGQETEAFF. The CDR3 bases are TGTGCCAGCAGCTGGGGGCAGGAGACTGAAGCTTTCTTT. The chain links TRBV7-9 to TRBJ1-1; D is possibly TRBD1 (6 bases). The CDR3 runs 13 residues. V lost 4 bases and J 5 bases, leaving 11 bases between the germline ends. Germline V gene sequence: CDR1 SEHNR, CDR2 FQNEAQ (reference sequence).

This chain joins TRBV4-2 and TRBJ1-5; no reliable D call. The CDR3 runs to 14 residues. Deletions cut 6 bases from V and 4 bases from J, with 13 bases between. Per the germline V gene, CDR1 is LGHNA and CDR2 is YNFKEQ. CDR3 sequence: CASSPRAANQPQHF. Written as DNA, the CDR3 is TGTGCCAGCAGTCCCCGCGCGGCTAATCAGCCCCAGCATTTT.

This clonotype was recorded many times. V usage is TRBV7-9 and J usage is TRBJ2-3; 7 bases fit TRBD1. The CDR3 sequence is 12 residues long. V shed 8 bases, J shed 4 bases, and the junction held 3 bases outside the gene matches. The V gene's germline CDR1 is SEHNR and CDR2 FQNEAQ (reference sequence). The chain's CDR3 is CASRQGSDTQYF. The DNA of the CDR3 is TGTGCCAGCCGACAGGGATCAGATACGCAGTATTTT.

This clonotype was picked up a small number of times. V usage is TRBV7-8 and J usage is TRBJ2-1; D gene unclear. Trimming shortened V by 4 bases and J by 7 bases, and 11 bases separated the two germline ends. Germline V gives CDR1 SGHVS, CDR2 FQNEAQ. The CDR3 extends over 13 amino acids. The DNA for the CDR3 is TGTGCCAGCAGCTCGAGGAGACTTAATGAGCAGTTCTTC. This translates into CASSSRRLNEQFF.

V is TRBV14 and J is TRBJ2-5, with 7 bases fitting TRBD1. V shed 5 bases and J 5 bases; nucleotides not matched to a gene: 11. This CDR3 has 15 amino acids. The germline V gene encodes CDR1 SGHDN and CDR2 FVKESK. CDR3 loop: CASSLQGNSAETQYF. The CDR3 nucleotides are TGTGCCAGCAGCTTACAGGGGAATAGTGCGGAGACCCAGTACTTC. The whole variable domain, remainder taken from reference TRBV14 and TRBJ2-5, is EAGVTQFPSHSVIEKGQTVTLRCDPISGHDNLYWYRRVMGKEIKFLLHFVKESKQDESGMPNNRFLAERTGGTYSTLKVQPAELEDSGVYFCASSLQGNSAETQYFGPGTRLLVL.

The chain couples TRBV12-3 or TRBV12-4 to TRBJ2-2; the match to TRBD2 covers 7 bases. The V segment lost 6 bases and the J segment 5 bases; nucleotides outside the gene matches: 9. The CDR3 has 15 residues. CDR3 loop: CASSLREGRTGELFF. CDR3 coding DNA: TGTGCCAGCAGCTTAAGGGAGGGTAGGACCGGGGAGCTGTTTTTT.

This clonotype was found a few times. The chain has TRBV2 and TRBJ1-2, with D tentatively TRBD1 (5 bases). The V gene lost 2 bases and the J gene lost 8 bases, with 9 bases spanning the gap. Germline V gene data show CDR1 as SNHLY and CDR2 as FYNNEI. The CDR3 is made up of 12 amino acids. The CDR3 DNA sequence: TGTGCCAGCAGTGAAAGGGGTGGCGGCTACACCTTC. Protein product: CASSERGGGYTF.

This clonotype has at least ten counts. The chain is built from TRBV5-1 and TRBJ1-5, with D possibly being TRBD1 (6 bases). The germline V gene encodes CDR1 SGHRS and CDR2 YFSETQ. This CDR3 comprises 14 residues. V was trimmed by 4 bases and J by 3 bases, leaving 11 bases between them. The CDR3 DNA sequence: TGCGCCAGCAGCCCGCAGGGGCTCAATCAGCCCCAGCATTTT. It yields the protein CASSPQGLNQPQHF.

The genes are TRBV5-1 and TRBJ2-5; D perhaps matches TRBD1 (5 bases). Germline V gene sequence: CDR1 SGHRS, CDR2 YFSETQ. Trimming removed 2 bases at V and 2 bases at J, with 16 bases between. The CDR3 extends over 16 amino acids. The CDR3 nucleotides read TGCGCCAGCAGCTTCGCAGGGCTGAGAATACAAGAGACCCAGTACTTC. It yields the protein CASSFAGLRIQETQYF.

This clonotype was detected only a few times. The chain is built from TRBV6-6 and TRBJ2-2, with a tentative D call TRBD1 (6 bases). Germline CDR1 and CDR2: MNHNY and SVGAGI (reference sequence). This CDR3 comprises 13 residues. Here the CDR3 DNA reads TGTGGATCCCGACAGGCAAACACCGGGGAGCTGTTTTTT. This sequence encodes CGSRQANTGELFF.

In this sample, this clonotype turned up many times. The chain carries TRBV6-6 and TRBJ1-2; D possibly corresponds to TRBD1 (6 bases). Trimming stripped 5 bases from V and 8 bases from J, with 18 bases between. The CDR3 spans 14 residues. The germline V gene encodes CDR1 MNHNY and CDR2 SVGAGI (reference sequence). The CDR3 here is CASSPVMRGEGYTF. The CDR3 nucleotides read TGTGCCAGCAGTCCCGTGATGAGGGGGGAGGGCTACACCTTC.

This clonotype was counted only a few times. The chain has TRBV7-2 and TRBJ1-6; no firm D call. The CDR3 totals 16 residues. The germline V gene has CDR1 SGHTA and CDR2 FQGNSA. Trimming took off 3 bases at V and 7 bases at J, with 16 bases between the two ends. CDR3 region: CASSLFGLVGNSPLHF. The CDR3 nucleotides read TGTGCCAGCAGCTTGTTTGGTCTGGTGGGAAATTCACCCCTCCACTTT.

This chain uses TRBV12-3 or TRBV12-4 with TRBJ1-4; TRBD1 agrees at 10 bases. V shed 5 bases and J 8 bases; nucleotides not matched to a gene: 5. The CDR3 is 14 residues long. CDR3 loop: CASSPTGGIEKLFF. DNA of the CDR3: TGTGCCAGCAGTCCGACAGGGGGCATCGAAAAACTGTTTTTT.

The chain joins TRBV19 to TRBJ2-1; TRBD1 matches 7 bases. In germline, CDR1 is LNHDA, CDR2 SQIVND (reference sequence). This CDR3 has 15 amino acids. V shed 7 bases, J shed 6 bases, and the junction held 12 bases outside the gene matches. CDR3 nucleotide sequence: TGTGCCAGTAATCGAGGACAGGTAGGGGGCAATGAGCAGTTCTTC. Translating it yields CASNRGQVGGNEQFF. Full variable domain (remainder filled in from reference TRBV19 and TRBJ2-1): DGGITQSPKYLFRKEGQNVTLSCEQNLNHDAMYWYRQDPGQGLRLIYYSQIVNDFQKGDIAEGYSVSREKKESFPLTVTSAQKNPTAFYLCASNRGQVGGNEQFFGPGTRLTVL.

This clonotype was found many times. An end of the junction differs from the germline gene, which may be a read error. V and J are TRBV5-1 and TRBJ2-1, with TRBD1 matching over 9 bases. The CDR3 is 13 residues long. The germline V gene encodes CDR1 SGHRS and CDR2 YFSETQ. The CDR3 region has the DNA TGTGCCAGCAGCTTGGACAGGGGTAATGAGCAGTTCTTC. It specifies CASSLDRGNEQFF. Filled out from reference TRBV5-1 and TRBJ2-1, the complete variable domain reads KAGVTQTPRYLIKTRGQQVTLSCSPISGHRSVSWYQQTPGQGLQFLFEYFSETQRNKGNFPGRFSGRQFSNSRSEMNVSTLELGDSALYLCASSLDRGNEQFFGPGTRLTVL.

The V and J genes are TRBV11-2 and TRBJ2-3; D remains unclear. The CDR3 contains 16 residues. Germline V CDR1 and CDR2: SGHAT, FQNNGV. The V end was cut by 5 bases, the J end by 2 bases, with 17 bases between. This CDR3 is CASSQFRTGPTDTQYF. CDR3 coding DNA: TGTGCCAGCAGCCAATTTCGGACCGGGCCCACAGATACGCAGTATTTT.

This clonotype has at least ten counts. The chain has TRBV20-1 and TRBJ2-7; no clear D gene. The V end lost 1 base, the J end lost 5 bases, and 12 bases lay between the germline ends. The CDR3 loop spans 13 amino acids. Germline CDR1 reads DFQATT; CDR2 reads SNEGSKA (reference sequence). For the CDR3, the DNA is TGCAGTGCTAGAGCTATTGGAGATGACGAGCAGTACTTC. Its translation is CSARAIGDDEQYF.

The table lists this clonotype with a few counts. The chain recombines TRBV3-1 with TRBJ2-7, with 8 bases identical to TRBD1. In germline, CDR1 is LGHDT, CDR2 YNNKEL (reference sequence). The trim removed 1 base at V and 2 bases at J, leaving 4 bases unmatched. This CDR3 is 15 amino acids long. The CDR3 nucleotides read TGTGCCAGCAGCCAAGTTGTGGGACAGGCCTACGAGCAGTACTTC. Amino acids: CASSQVVGQAYEQYF.

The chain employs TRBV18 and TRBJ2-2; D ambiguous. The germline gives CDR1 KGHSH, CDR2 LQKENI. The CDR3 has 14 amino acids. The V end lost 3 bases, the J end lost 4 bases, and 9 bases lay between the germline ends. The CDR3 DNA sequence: TGTGCCAGCTCACCCTTCTCAGTCACCGGGGAGCTGTTTTTT. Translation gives CASSPFSVTGELFF.

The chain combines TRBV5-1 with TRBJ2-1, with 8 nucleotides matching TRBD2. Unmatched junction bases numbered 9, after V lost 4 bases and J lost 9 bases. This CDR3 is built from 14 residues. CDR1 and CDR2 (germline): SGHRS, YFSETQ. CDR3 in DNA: TGCGCCAGCAGCCCTTTAAGCGGGGGAGCTGAGCAGTTCTTC. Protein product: CASSPLSGGAEQFF.

CDR3 amino acids: CASSYTSQVQETQYF. Here the CDR3 DNA reads TGTGCCAGCAGTTATACCTCACAAGTTCAAGAGACCCAGTACTTC. The chain uses TRBV6-5 and TRBJ2-5; D gene unclear. Germline V CDR1 and CDR2: MNHEY, SVGAGI. The CDR3 is 15 amino acids. V was cut by 3 bases and J by 2 bases, with 13 bases left in between.

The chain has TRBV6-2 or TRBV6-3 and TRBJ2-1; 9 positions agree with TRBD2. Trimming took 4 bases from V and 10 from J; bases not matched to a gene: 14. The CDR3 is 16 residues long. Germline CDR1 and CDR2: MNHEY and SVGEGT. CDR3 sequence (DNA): TGTGCCAGCAGTTGGGGCGCAGCGGGAGGCTCACGGGAGCAGTTCTTC. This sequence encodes CASSWGAAGGSREQFF.

The CDR3 sequence: CASSPVSQETQYF. The CDR3 bases are TGTGCCAGCTCACCCGTCTCCCAAGAGACCCAGTACTTC. This chain links TRBV18 with TRBJ2-5; D unresolved. The V gene's germline CDR1 is KGHSH and CDR2 LQKENI. V was pared by 3 bases and J by 1 base, with 6 bases between. The CDR3 extends over 13 amino acids.

DNA of the CDR3: TGTGCCAGCAGCTTGAACCAGTACAGGGGTGTCTACGAGCAGTACTTC. Translating gives CASSLNQYRGVYEQYF. The chain employs TRBV7-2 and TRBJ2-7, with 7 bases identical to TRBD1. The CDR3 consists of 16 residues. Trimming at V came to 3 bases and at J to 3 bases, leaving 11 bases not matched to a gene. Germline loops: CDR1 SGHTA, CDR2 FQGNSA.